This T cell receptor (beta chain) stems from a study of cytomegalovirus exposure and HLA in healthy donors. A word on this clone: The antigen remains unidentified. A read error may produce the germline difference seen at one junction end.

Study-level results: With DRB1 most and HLA-C fewest, TCR association rates differed between HLA loci in a later analysis. CMV antigen specificity of three CMV-associated chains was confirmed in vitro.

The PCR ran on 60 Vbeta and 13 Jbeta primers. Profiled with immunoSEQ multiplex PCR; TCRdb holds only in-frame clones, not every one. The sample includes roughly 150,000 clones, roughly 80% seen only once; the top ten take approximately 1.4%. The CDR3 is 16 amino acids. Germline loops: CDR1 MNHNS, CDR2 SASEGT. The sequence was collected from a girl aged 10-17 years in good health and CMV-seropositive. This chain uses TRBV6-1 with TRBJ2-2; TRBD1 agrees at 8 bases. Sequenced sample: PBMCs. CDR3 sequence: CASSEVTGAFTGELLF. The CDR3 DNA follows: TGTGCCAGCAGCGAAGTGACAGGGGCCTTCACCGGGGAGCTGCTTTTT.